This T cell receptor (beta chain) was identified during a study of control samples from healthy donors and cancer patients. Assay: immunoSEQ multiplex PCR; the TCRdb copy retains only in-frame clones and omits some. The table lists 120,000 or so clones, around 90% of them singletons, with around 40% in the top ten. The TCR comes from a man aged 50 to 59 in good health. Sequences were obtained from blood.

The CDR3, as DNA: TGCGCCAGCAGCCAAAAGACGGGGGGGAGAGAGACCCAGTACTTC. It is translated as CASSQKTGGRETQYF. The V gene is TRBV4-1, the J gene TRBJ2-5; TRBD2 agrees at 8 bases. CDR1 is MGHRA, CDR2 YSYEKL, per germline. The CDR3 totals 15 residues. Unmatched junction bases numbered 6, after V lost 2 bases and J lost 4 bases.